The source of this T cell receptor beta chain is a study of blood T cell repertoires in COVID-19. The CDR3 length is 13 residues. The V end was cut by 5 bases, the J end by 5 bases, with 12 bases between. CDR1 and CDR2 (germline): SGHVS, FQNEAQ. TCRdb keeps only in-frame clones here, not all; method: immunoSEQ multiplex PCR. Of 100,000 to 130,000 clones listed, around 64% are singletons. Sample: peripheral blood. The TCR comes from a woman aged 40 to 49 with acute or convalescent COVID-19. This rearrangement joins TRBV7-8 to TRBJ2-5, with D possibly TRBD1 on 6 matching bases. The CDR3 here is CASSIGQWETQYF. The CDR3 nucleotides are TGTGCCAGCAGCATCGGACAGTGGGAGACCCAGTACTTC.